This T cell receptor beta chain was found in a study of OX40 agonist ivuxolimab in advanced cancers. Study details: Patients with hepatocellular carcinoma, melanoma, renal cell or head and neck cancer made up the dose-escalation patients.

Remarks on this clone: Its antigen is unknown.

Study observations and caveats: Certain nonresponders additionally had low normalized T-cell clonal expansion. Still undetermined is the antigen specificity of the expanded peripheral T cells.

Germline-derived CDR1 and CDR2 are SGHKS and YYEKEE (reference sequence). Trimming took off 0 bases at V and 2 bases at J, with 14 bases between the two ends. The CDR3 contains 16 residues. TCRdb keeps only in-frame clones here, not all; method: immunoSEQ multiplex PCR. The sample carries 50,000 to 65,000 clones, around 90% recorded once. The chain carries TRBV5-5 and TRBJ2-5; a possible D gene is TRBD2 (6 bases). The sample consisted of CD4+ or CD8+ T cells sorted from blood, taken in a trial of the OX40 agonist ivuxolimab. The clonotype was recovered from an adult with an advanced solid tumor such as melanoma, head and neck, liver or kidney cancer. CDR3 residues: CASSLVGWRGQETQYF. CDR3 nucleotide sequence: TGTGCCAGCAGCTTGGTGGGGTGGCGGGGTCAAGAGACCCAGTACTTC.